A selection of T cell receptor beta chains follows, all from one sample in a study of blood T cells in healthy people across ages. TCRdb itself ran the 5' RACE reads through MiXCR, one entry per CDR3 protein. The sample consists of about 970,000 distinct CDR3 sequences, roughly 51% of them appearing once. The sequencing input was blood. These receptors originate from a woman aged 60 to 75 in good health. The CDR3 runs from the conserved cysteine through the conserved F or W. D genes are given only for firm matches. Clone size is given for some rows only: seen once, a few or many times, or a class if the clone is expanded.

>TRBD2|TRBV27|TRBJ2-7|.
CASSLSAGRISYEQYF
TGTGCCAGCAGTTTATCGGCCGGGAGGATTTCCTACGAGCAGTACTTC
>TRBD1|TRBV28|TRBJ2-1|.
CASSGLLGQGFGDEQFF
TGTGCCAGCAGTGGGCTTTTAGGACAGGGTTTCGGGGATGAGCAGTTCTTC
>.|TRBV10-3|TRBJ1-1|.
CAITISGNTEAFF
TGTGCCATCACGATATCAGGGAACACTGAAGCTTTCTTT
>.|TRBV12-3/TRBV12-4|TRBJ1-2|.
CASGHRQNGVYGYTF
TGTGCCAGCGGACACCGACAGAACGGGGTCTATGGCTACACCTTC
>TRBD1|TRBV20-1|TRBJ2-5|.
CSAFRDRGPETQYF
TGCAGTGCATTCCGGGACAGGGGACCAGAGACCCAGTACTTC
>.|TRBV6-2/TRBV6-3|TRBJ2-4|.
CASSHGGQPTVRKNIQYF
TGTGCCAGCAGCCACGGCGGGCAACCCACAGTGCGAAAAAACATTCAGTACTTC
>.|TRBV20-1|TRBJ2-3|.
CSAVKRPGGGTDTQYF
TGCAGTGCTGTGAAACGGCCAGGTGGAGGCACAGATACGCAGTATTTT
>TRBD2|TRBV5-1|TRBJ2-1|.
CASSIGLVSYNEQFF
TGCGCCAGCAGTATCGGACTAGTCTCCTACAATGAGCAGTTCTTC
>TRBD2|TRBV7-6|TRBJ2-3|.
CASSFASGRPSSTDTQYF
TGTGCCAGCAGCTTCGCTAGCGGGAGGCCCTCTAGCACAGATACGCAGTATTTT
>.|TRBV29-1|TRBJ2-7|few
CSVAPGPGDEQYF
TGCAGCGTGGCACCGGGACCCGGGGACGAGCAGTACTTC
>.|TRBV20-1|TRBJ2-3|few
CSASSHADTQYF
TGCAGTGCTAGCTCCCACGCAGATACGCAGTATTTT
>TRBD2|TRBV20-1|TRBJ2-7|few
CSACPGGESYEQYF
TGCAGTGCTTGTCCGGGAGGAGAGTCCTACGAGCAGTACTTC
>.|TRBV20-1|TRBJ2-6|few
CSASPPGANVLTF
TGCAGTGCCTCCCCCCCTGGGGCCAACGTCCTGACTTTC
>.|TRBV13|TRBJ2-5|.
CASSSLGVQGTQYF
TGTGCCAGCAGCTCCCTCGGGGTTCAAGGGACCCAGTACTTC
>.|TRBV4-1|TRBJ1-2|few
CASKAPLASGGYTF
TGCGCCAGCAAAGCCCCCCTAGCTTCCGGCGGCTACACCTTC
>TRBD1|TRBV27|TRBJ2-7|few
CASRLWTGHYEQYF
TGTGCCAGCAGATTGTGGACAGGGCACTACGAGCAGTACTTC
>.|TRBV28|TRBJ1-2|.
CASSAIRGSCGYTF
TGTGCCAGCAGCGCTATAAGGGGGAGCTGTGGCTACACCTTC
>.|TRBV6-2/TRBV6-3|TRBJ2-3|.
CASEIIEGRTDTQYF
TGTGCCAGCGAAATCATTGAGGGACGCACAGATACGCAGTATTTT
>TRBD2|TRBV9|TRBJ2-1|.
CASSAQGLAGNEQFF
TGTGCCAGCAGCGCACAGGGACTAGCGGGGAATGAGCAGTTCTTC
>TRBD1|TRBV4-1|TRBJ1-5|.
CASSQDIFELRGRERKPQHF
TGCGCCAGCAGCCAAGATATCTTCGAGCTAAGGGGGCGGGAGAGGAAGCCCCAGCATTTT
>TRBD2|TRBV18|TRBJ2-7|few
CASSPRTSGSREQYF
TGTGCCAGCTCACCTCGGACTAGCGGGAGTCGCGAGCAGTACTTC
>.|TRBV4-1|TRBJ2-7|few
CASSQDVSVNSYEQYF
TGCGCCAGCAGCCAAGATGTGTCAGTAAACTCCTACGAGCAGTACTTC
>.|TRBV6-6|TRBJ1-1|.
CASSYSPGGGTEAFF
TGTGCCAGCAGTTACTCGCCGGGGGGAGGGACTGAAGCTTTCTTT
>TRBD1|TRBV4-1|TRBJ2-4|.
CASSRDRVQYF
TGCGCCAGCAGCCGAGACAGGGTTCAGTACTTC
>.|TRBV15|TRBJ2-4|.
CATGPGRSNIQYF
TGTGCCACCGGCCCGGGAAGATCCAACATTCAGTACTTC
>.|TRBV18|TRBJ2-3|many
CASSPSTDTQYF
TGTGCCAGCAGCCCAAGCACAGATACGCAGTATTTT
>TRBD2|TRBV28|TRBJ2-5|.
CASSLTSGGLGETQYF
TGTGCCAGCAGTTTGACTAGCGGGGGGTTAGGGGAGACCCAGTACTTC
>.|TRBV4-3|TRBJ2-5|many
CASSQAPSETQYF
TGCGCCAGCAGCCAAGCGCCCTCGGAGACCCAGTACTTC
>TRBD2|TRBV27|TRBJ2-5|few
CASKVFLTSGQETQYF
TGTGCCAGCAAAGTTTTTCTAACTAGCGGACAAGAGACCCAGTACTTC
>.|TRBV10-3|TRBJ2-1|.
CAISEPGRGIFSYNEQFF
TGTGCCATCAGTGAGCCAGGACGGGGGATATTCTCCTACAATGAGCAGTTCTTC
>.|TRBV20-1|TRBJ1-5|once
CSADDEFRVGQPQHF
TGCAGTGCCGATGACGAGTTCCGTGTCGGGCAGCCCCAGCATTTT
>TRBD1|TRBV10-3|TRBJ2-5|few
CAINSGTGGEETQYF
TGTGCCATCAATTCCGGGACAGGGGGCGAAGAGACCCAGTACTTC
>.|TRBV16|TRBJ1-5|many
CASSQQENQPQHF
TGTGCCAGCAGCCAGCAGGAAAATCAGCCCCAGCATTTT
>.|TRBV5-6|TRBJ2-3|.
CASSLVGRYTDTQYF
TGTGCCAGCAGCTTGGTTGGTAGATACACAGATACGCAGTATTTT
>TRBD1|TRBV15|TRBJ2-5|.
CATSGIRQGAQETQYF
TGTGCCACCAGCGGAATTCGACAGGGGGCCCAAGAGACCCAGTACTTC
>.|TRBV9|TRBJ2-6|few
CASSASTRHSGANVLTF
TGTGCCAGCAGCGCCTCGACCAGGCACTCTGGGGCCAACGTCCTGACTTTC
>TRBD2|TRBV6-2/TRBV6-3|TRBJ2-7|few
CASRTLAGPLYEQYF
TGTGCCAGCAGAACGCTAGCGGGGCCACTCTACGAGCAGTACTTC
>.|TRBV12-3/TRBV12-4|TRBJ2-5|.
CASSPEGQETQYF
TGTGCCAGCAGTCCCGAGGGCCAAGAGACCCAGTACTTC
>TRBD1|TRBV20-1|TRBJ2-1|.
CRWDSLGNQFF
TGCAGATGGGACAGCCTGGGGAACCAGTTCTTC
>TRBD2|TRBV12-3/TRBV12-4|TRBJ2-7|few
CASSGSGSFGSEQYF
TGTGCCAGCAGTGGTAGCGGGAGTTTCGGCTCCGAGCAGTACTTC
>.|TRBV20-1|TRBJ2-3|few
CSASRRVSTDTQYF
TGCAGTGCTAGTAGGCGGGTTAGCACAGATACGCAGTATTTT
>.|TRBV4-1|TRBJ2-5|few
CASSHPRETQYF
TGCGCCAGCAGCCACCCCAGGGAGACCCAGTACTTC
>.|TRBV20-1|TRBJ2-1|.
CSALDWKHNEQFF
TGCAGTGCTTTGGACTGGAAACACAATGAGCAGTTCTTC
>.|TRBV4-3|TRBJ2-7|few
CASSQELGYEQYF
TGTGCCAGCAGCCAAGAACTAGGCTACGAGCAGTACTTC
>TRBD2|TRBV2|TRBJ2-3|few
CASSWTSGTTDTQYF
TGTGCCAGCTCATGGACTAGCGGGACCACAGATACGCAGTATTTT
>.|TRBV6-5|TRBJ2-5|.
CASSYLTGTLETQYF
TGTGCCAGCAGTTACCTGACCGGGACACTGGAGACCCAGTACTTC
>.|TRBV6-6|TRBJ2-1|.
CASSYRTGPGEQFF
TGTGCCAGCAGTTACCGAACAGGGCCCGGTGAGCAGTTCTTC
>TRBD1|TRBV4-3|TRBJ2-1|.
CASTLDRGRGAYNEQFF
TGCGCCAGCACCCTAGACAGGGGGAGGGGGGCCTACAATGAGCAGTTCTTC
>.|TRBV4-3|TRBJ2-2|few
CASSRAENTGELFF
TGCGCCAGCAGCCGAGCGGAGAACACCGGGGAGCTGTTTTTT
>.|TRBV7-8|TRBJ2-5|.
CASSLDGAVTRRETQYF
TGTGCCAGCAGCTTGGACGGGGCAGTCACACGACGGGAGACCCAGTACTTC